The clone carrying this TCR beta chain was detected only a few times. No antigen is known for it. Every TCR cDNA molecule bore its own unique molecular identifier. One entry per CDR3 protein results from TCRdb running MiXCR on the 5' RACE reads. The sample holds 20,000 to 25,000 distinct CDR3 sequences; over 2.5% are singletons and the top ten take under 8%. The data stem from a study of spatial heterogeneity in lung cancer. Overall study: Sequencing consistently turned up more beta-chain sequences than alpha-chain sequences. Mean representation of each unique TCR and UMI combination in the raw reads exceeded nine occurrences.

Time point given: sample taken at primary tumor resection. Unsorted tumor, nontumor lung tissue or cryopreserved PBMC supplied the whole RNA. V was pared by 5 bases and J by 4 bases, with 9 bases between. The germline V gene encodes CDR1 LGHDT and CDR2 YNNKEL (reference sequence). The CDR3 extends over 12 amino acids. Study-wide results and caveats: Within tumors, counts of expanded alpha and beta TCRs tracked tumor mutation counts.

The chain uses TRBV3-1 and TRBJ2-7; D is possibly TRBD2 (5 bases). Source: lung tumor tissue, taken at surgery. The source is a male donor with early-stage non-small cell lung cancer. The chain's CDR3 is CASSSEGYEQYF. CDR3 coding DNA: TGTGCCAGCAGCAGCGAGGGTTACGAGCAGTACTTC.